The next 9 T cell receptor beta chains were all read from a single sample in a study of blood T cell repertoires in COVID-19. Assay used: immunoSEQ multiplex PCR; TCRdb lists only in-frame clones, some missing. There are about 400,000 clones in the sample; approximately 86% occur only once, and about 3% lies in the top ten. Specimen: peripheral blood. The receptors were gathered from a human donor in a cohort sampled during active COVID-19.

The V and J genes are TRBV4-2 and TRBJ2-4; D remains unclear. The CDR3 covers 16 residues. Germline CDR1 and CDR2: LGHNA and YNFKEQ. V was pared by 1 base and J by 1 base, with 11 bases between. The CDR3 reads CASSQVTDWAKNIQYF. CDR3 nucleotide sequence: TGTGCCAGCAGCCAAGTGACTGACTGGGCCAAAAACATTCAGTACTTC.

The chain is built from TRBV11-2 and TRBJ2-1; a possible D gene is TRBD2 (6 bases). The CDR3 totals 15 residues. The ends were cut back, 6 bases at V and 3 bases at J, with 15 bases in the middle. The V gene's germline CDR1 is SGHAT and CDR2 FQNNGV. Here the CDR3 DNA reads TGTGCCAGCAGTAATCCTAGGGGAGGCTACAATGAGCAGTTCTTC. It translates to CASSNPRGGYNEQFF.

The chain couples TRBV5-1 to TRBJ2-7, with D possibly being TRBD2 (5 bases). The V end was cut by 0 bases, the J end by 7 bases, with 17 bases between. The germline CDR1 and CDR2 sequences are SGHRS and YFSETQ. CDR3 size: 15 residues. CDR3 in amino acids: CASSLETKPPLEQYF. DNA of the CDR3: TGCGCCAGCAGCTTGGAGACTAAACCCCCATTGGAGCAGTACTTC.

This clone was seen just once. The chain uses TRBV11-2 and TRBJ1-2; 8 bases align to TRBD1. Germline V gene sequence: CDR1 SGHAT, CDR2 FQNNGV. The CDR3 length is 16 residues. V dropped 4 bases and J dropped 1; count of bases not matched to a gene: 8. DNA of the CDR3: TGTGCCAGCAGCTACCAGACAGGGGACGTTAACTATGGCTACACCTTC. It specifies CASSYQTGDVNYGYTF.

The CDR3 loop is CASSIVSGGASSYEQYF. In DNA, the CDR3 is TGTGCCAGTAGTATAGTTTCGGGGGGCGCTTCTTCCTACGAGCAGTACTTC. The chain recombines TRBV19 with TRBJ2-7, with a possible D match to TRBD2 (7 bases). V was clipped by 1 base and J by 1 base, with 17 bases between them. Germline CDR1 reads LNHDA; CDR2 reads SQIVND (reference sequence). The CDR3 is 17 amino acids.

The chain recombines TRBV30 with TRBJ1-1; TRBD1 is a possible D gene (5 bases). The V end was cut by 5 bases, the J end by 13 bases, with 26 bases between. CDR3 length: 14 residues. The germline V gene has CDR1 GTSNPN and CDR2 SVGIG (reference sequence). The CDR3 bases are TGTGCCTGGTGGAGCGGGACTCTAGGGGCCGGTGGTTTCTTT. Residues: CAWWSGTLGAGGFF.

The rearrangement links TRBV2 to TRBJ2-7, with D possibly TRBD2 on 5 matching bases. Trimming took off 1 base at V and 2 bases at J, with 9 bases between the two ends. CDR1 and CDR2 from the germline V gene are SNHLY and FYNNEI. The CDR3 spans 14 residues. The CDR3 spells CASSEGAGPYEQYF. The CDR3 DNA reads TGTGCCAGCAGTGAAGGGGCGGGCCCCTACGAGCAGTACTTC. Together with reference TRBV2 and TRBJ2-7, the CDR3 gives the full variable domain: EPEVTQTPSHQVTQMGQEVILRCVPISNHLYFYWYRQILGQKVEFLVSFYNNEISEKSEIFDDQFSVERPDGSNFTLKIRSTKLEDSAMYFCASSEGAGPYEQYFGPGTRLTVT.

The chain has TRBV2 and TRBJ2-1; TRBD1 is a possible D gene (6 bases). Germline CDR1 is SNHLY and CDR2 is FYNNEI. There are 16 residues in the CDR3. The V end lost 4 bases, the J end lost 3 bases, and 16 bases lay between the germline ends. CDR3 sequence reads: CASSVAGEYNYNEQFF. The CDR3 nucleotides read TGTGCCAGCAGTGTGGCAGGGGAGTATAACTACAATGAGCAGTTCTTC.

In DNA form, the CDR3 reads TGTGCCAGCAGCTCGCGGTTAGCGGGAGGCGAGCAGTACTTC. Translated: CASSSRLAGGEQYF. The rearrangement links TRBV5-4 to TRBJ2-7; TRBD2 matches 10 bases. Unmatched junction bases numbered 6, after V lost 3 bases and J lost 6 bases. The CDR3 spans 14 residues. CDR1 is SGHNT, CDR2 YYREEE, per germline (reference sequence).